This entry lists 10 T cell receptor beta chains sequenced from one sample in a study of T cell repertoires in cytomegalovirus infection (dated by TCRdb to between 2018 and 2021). Antigens of these TCRs are unknown. The instrument was an Illumina HiSeq 1500. TCRdb itself trimmed the public reads at Q25 with fastp, ran MiXCR and retained productive beta chains. Records with the same CDR3 protein are collapsed into one entry carrying the most frequent genes and DNA. The sample profile shows 550,000 to 700,000 distinct CDR3 sequences; roughly 42% of them were found once. Of the sample, around 48% is held by the ten largest clones. Per the publication, the treatment or condition label means: in vitro stimulation with specific CMV peptide epitopes to enrich CMV-specific T cells. Sequences were derived from cultured PBMCs, sampled from culture after CMV antigen stimulation. All receptors derive from a human donor in good health (CMV status not recorded). Some clones in this sample may be carry-over from other donors' samples.

The chain couples TRBV6-5 to TRBJ2-7; 7 nucleotides match TRBD2. This CDR3 has 15 amino acids. Unmatched junction bases numbered 10, after V lost 5 bases and J lost 3 bases. Germline-derived CDR1 and CDR2 are MNHEY and SVGAGI. As DNA, the CDR3 is TGTGCCAGCAGTCCCCCCGGCGGGAGTTTCTACGAGCAGTACTTC. It encodes CASSPPGGSFYEQYF.

CDR3 sequence: CASTRSTGGYTGELFF. In DNA form, the CDR3 reads TGTGCCAGCACACGATCGACAGGGGGCTACACCGGGGAGCTGTTTTTT. This chain connects TRBV7-2 to TRBJ2-2, with 10 nucleotides matching TRBD1. CDR1 is SGHTA, CDR2 FQGNSA, per germline. The trim removed 7 bases at V and 3 bases at J, leaving 8 bases unmatched. The CDR3 loop spans 16 amino acids.

The V and J genes are TRBV20-1 and TRBJ2-5; 7 nucleotides align to TRBD1. Germline V gene lookup returns CDR1 DFQATT and CDR2 SNEGSKA (reference sequence). There are 15 residues in the CDR3. V lost 6 bases, J lost 1 base, and 11 bases stayed unmatched. The CDR3 DNA reads TGCAGTGCCGAAGTTAATGACAGGGTCCAAGAGACCCAGTACTTC. This sequence encodes CSAEVNDRVQETQYF.

V gene TRBV20-1 combines with J gene TRBJ2-7; 9 bases fit TRBD2. Germline V CDR1 and CDR2: DFQATT, SNEGSKA (reference sequence). This CDR3 spans 15 amino acids. The V segment lost 0 bases and the J segment 6 bases; nucleotides outside the gene matches: 9. This chain's CDR3 is CSARDRREGFGEQYF. The CDR3 coding sequence is TGCAGTGCTAGAGATCGGCGGGAGGGCTTCGGCGAGCAGTACTTC.

The chain employs TRBV28 and TRBJ2-2, with D tentatively TRBD1 or TRBD2 (5 bases each). V lost 7 bases, J lost 4 bases, and 19 bases lay in between. Germline loops: CDR1 MDHEN, CDR2 SYDVKM. The CDR3 sequence is 16 residues long. CDR3 sequence (DNA): TGTGCCAGCACCTACAATTGGGGGTTTGGCACCGGGGAGCTGTTTTTT. Amino acid sequence: CASTYNWGFGTGELFF.

This clonotype was seen a handful of times. The V gene is TRBV4-1, the J gene TRBJ2-5, with 8 bases lining up with TRBD2. Losses at the gene ends were 1 base for V and 3 bases for J; bases not matched to a gene: 16. CDR3 length: 19 amino acids. Germline values: CDR1 MGHRA, CDR2 YSYEKL. This CDR3 is CASSQGGTRIPLAKETQYF. The CDR3 DNA reads as TGCGCCAGCAGCCAAGGCGGGACTAGAATCCCCCTGGCCAAAGAGACCCAGTACTTC.

This clonotype was seen more than once but under ten times. The chain has TRBV12-3 or TRBV12-4 and TRBJ2-4; the match to TRBD1 covers 8 bases. Trimming cost V 5 bases and J 0 bases; bases outside gene matches: 6. The CDR3 sequence is 16 residues long. The CDR3 DNA reads as TGTGCCAGCAGTATAACAGGGGGACTAGCCAAAAACATTCAGTACTTC. This translates into CASSITGGLAKNIQYF.

In this sample, this clonotype turned up a few times. This chain uses TRBV11-2 with TRBJ1-2; possible D gene TRBD1, 6 bases. From germline, CDR1 is SGHAT and CDR2 FQNNGV. Trimming pared 2 bases from V and 6 bases from J, leaving 16 bases between. CDR3 length: 15 amino acids. The CDR3 is CASSLFEGGSHGYTF. CDR3 nucleotide sequence: TGTGCCAGCAGCTTATTTGAGGGGGGAAGTCATGGCTACACCTTC.

This clonotype has a handful of counts. The chain is built from TRBV5-6 and TRBJ2-7, with no clear D. Germline-derived CDR1 and CDR2 are SGHDT and YYEEEE. V was clipped by 4 bases and J by 3 bases, with 17 bases between them. CDR3 length: 15 residues. The CDR3, as DNA: TGTGCCAGCAGCACCGGCCCTTTAGCTAGCTACGAGCAGTACTTC. Protein sequence: CASSTGPLASYEQYF.

This chain uses TRBV20-1 with TRBJ1-1; D might be TRBD1 (5 bases). Trimming removed 2 bases from V and 4 bases from J, with 14 bases in between. The CDR3 totals 14 residues. CDR1 DFQATT and CDR2 SNEGSKA come from the germline V gene (reference sequence). The CDR3: CSARPPGRGTEAFF. The CDR3 DNA reads TGCAGTGCTAGACCCCCGGGGCGAGGCACTGAAGCTTTCTTT.